One sample yielded the 13 T cell receptor beta chains listed below, sequenced in a study of T cell changes during pregnancy in multiple sclerosis. Here immunoSEQ multiplex PCR was the method, and the copy in TCRdb shows in-frame clones only, minus some. The sample includes tens of thousands of clones, approximately 95% of them seen just once. The material was CD8+ T cells from peripheral blood mononuclear cells, obtained in the third trimester of pregnancy. The receptors stem from a female donor with multiple sclerosis, enrolled in a pregnancy study.

The V and J genes are TRBV10-3 and TRBJ2-1; possible D gene TRBD2, 7 bases. The V gene lost 4 bases and the J gene lost 4 bases, with 20 bases spanning the gap. The CDR3 extends over 17 amino acids. Germline V lookup: CDR1 ENHRY, CDR2 SYGVKD. DNA for the CDR3: TGTGCCATCAGTGTTAGGCAGGGAGGGGGGATATACAATGAGCAGTTCTTC. Its protein product is CAISVRQGGGIYNEQFF.

In DNA form, the CDR3 reads TGTGCCAGCAGCGTTGGGACAGGGGTGTACGAGCAGTACTTC. It yields the protein CASSVGTGVYEQYF. The chain recombines TRBV9 with TRBJ2-7; 10 positions agree with TRBD1. V gave up 2 bases and J gave up 4 bases; unmatched junction bases: 3. This CDR3 spans 14 amino acids. From germline, CDR1 is SGDLS and CDR2 YYNGEE.

This clone was found once. The V and J genes are TRBV28 and TRBJ1-5; 7 bases are shared with TRBD1. The germline CDR1 and CDR2 sequences are MDHEN and SYDVKM. V dropped 3 bases and J dropped 3; count of bases not matched to a gene: 14. The CDR3 runs to 18 residues. CDR3 nucleotides: TGTGCCAGCAGTTTGGACAGGATAAGTGCTCGGTTCAATCAGCCCCAGCATTTT. It translates to CASSLDRISARFNQPQHF.

The chain joins TRBV5-5 to TRBJ2-7, with D possibly being TRBD1 (6 bases). This CDR3 region has 14 residues. CDR1 SGHKS and CDR2 YYEKEE come from the germline V gene (reference sequence). V lost 4 bases and J 2 bases, leaving 13 bases between the germline ends. The DNA of the CDR3 is TGTGCCAGCAGCCCGGGGACACCCACCTACGAGCAGTACTTC. This codes for CASSPGTPTYEQYF.

The chain links TRBV27 to TRBJ2-7, with 7 bases that match TRBD2. The CDR3 is 12 residues long. V shed 3 bases and J 6 bases; nucleotides not matched to a gene: 2. Germline CDR1 is MNHEY and CDR2 is SMNVEV (reference sequence). CDR3 protein: CASSFSGGEQYF. The CDR3 DNA reads as TGTGCCAGCAGTTTTTCGGGGGGCGAGCAGTACTTC.

The chain carries TRBV2 and TRBJ1-5, with TRBD1 identical over 8 bases. There are 17 residues in the CDR3. The junction had 6 bases not matched to a gene; V was cut back by 2 bases and J by 0 bases. CDR1 and CDR2 from the germline V gene are SNHLY and FYNNEI. CDR3 region: CASSELRTGYSNQPQHF. DNA for the CDR3: TGTGCCAGCAGTGAATTGAGGACAGGGTATAGCAATCAGCCCCAGCATTTT.

This rearrangement joins TRBV5-8 to TRBJ2-3, with TRBD1 matching 10 bases. The CDR3 runs 16 residues. V lost 5 bases to trimming and J lost 5 bases; unmatched junction nucleotides: 11. CDR1 and CDR2 (germline): SGHTS, YDEGEE. The chain's CDR3 is CASRSRDRGTQDTQYF. The DNA for the CDR3 is TGTGCCAGCAGGAGTCGGGACAGGGGTACACAAGATACGCAGTATTTT.

The gene calls are TRBV27 and TRBJ1-1; possible D gene TRBD1, 6 bases. Trimming left V 5 bases short and J 9 bases short, with 13 bases between. The CDR3 length is 12 residues. Germline loops: CDR1 MNHEY, CDR2 SMNVEV (reference sequence). The CDR3 loop is CASSPYTGQAFF. The CDR3 DNA reads TGTGCCAGCAGTCCCTATACAGGGCAAGCTTTCTTT.

The table lists this clone with a count of one. The chain recombines TRBV28 with TRBJ1-5; D unresolved. From germline, CDR1 is MDHEN and CDR2 SYDVKM. The V end lost 3 bases, the J end lost 4 bases, and 7 bases lay between the germline ends. The CDR3 loop spans 13 amino acids. The DNA of the CDR3 is TGTGCCAGCAGTTTTGGGAGGAATCAGCCCCAGCATTTT. Translating it yields CASSFGRNQPQHF. The full variable domain, its missing parts supplied by reference TRBV28 and TRBJ1-5, is DVKVTQSSRYLVKRTGEKVFLECVQDMDHENMFWYRQDPGLGLRLIYFSYDVKMKEKGDIPEGYSVSREKKERFSLILESASTNQTSMYLCASSFGRNQPQHFGDGTRLSIL.

This clone was recorded once. The chain links TRBV10-2 to TRBJ1-1, with 9 bases aligning to TRBD1. Germline values: CDR1 WSHSY, CDR2 SAAADI. The V and J ends lost 7 bases and 1 base, in that order; junction bases with no gene match: 4. The CDR3 length is 14 residues. Written as DNA, the CDR3 is TGCGCCAGCACCCGACAGGGGGAGAACACTGAAGCTTTCTTT. This codes for CASTRQGENTEAFF.

The chain's CDR3 is CASSQERVNTGELFF. The CDR3 nucleotides are TGCGCCAGCAGCCAAGAGCGGGTGAACACCGGGGAGCTGTTTTTT. The V call is TRBV4-1, the J call TRBJ2-2, with a weak D call TRBD2 (5 bases). CDR3 length equals 15 residues. V was shortened by 0 bases and J by 1 base, with 6 bases between the two germline ends. Germline V gene data show CDR1 as MGHRA and CDR2 as YSYEKL.

The rearrangement links TRBV11-2 to TRBJ2-6, with D perhaps matching TRBD2 (6 bases). Trimming removed 0 bases at V and 0 bases at J, with 15 bases between. CDR3 length: 19 residues. The V gene's germline CDR1 is SGHAT and CDR2 FQNNGV. This CDR3 is CASSLDIRELDSGANVLTF. The CDR3 region has the DNA TGTGCCAGCAGCTTAGATATCCGGGAGCTAGACTCTGGGGCCAACGTCCTGACTTTC.

The chain has TRBV4-1 and TRBJ1-2, with D possibly being TRBD1 (6 bases). Trimming took 0 bases from V and 2 from J, leaving 13 bases between them. The length of the CDR3 is 16 residues. The germline V gene has CDR1 MGHRA and CDR2 YSYEKL. CDR3 DNA sequence: TGCGCCAGCAGCCAAGAACGGACAGTGAAGAACTATGGCTACACCTTC. Amino acid sequence: CASSQERTVKNYGYTF.